The 6 T cell receptor beta chains below come from one sample, sequenced in a study of regulatory T cells in long-lasting Graves disease. Time point: newly diagnosed GD, antithyroid drugs for less than 3 months. TCR sequences were obtained from RNA taken from PBMCs. Arm-PCR of CDR3 regions with iRepertoire HTBI primers generated TCR beta libraries. TCRdb passed the multiplex PCR reads through MiXCR, listing each CDR3 protein once. The sample yields approximately 560,000 distinct CDR3 sequences, about 16% seen once. The same data also contributed to another study, on T cells in Graves' hyperthyroidism and ophthalmopathy.

The input for sequencing was peripheral blood mononuclear cells (PBMCs), taken at new diagnosis, from a patient treated with antithyroid drugs. These TCRs come from a man younger than 35 with Graves disease.

This clonotype showed up many times. The junction shows a germline mismatch at one end, possibly a read error. This chain joins TRBV27 and TRBJ2-7; TRBD2 agrees at 10 bases. The germline CDR1 and CDR2 sequences are MNHEY and SMNVEV (reference sequence). The CDR3 length is 19 residues. In DNA, the CDR3 is TGTGCCAGCAGTTCGACGGACAGGTTTGGAGCGGGAGGGGCATACGAGCGGTACTTC. It yields the protein CASSSTDRFGAGGAYERYF.

This clonotype was observed at least ten times. The chain combines TRBV11-2 with TRBJ1-1; perhaps TRBD1 as D (6 bases). The CDR3 is made up of 14 amino acids. Per the germline V gene, CDR1 is SGHAT and CDR2 is FQNNGV. The V and J ends lost 4 bases and 1 base respectively, with 10 bases between them. The CDR3 is CASSYRDANTEAFF. The CDR3 bases are TGTGCCAGCAGCTACAGGGATGCGAACACTGAAGCTTTCTTT.

This clonotype has at least ten counts. The gene calls are TRBV2 and TRBJ2-3; TRBD1 agrees at 9 bases. The CDR3 is 16 amino acids. The V segment lost 5 bases and the J segment 3 bases; nucleotides outside the gene matches: 9. Germline CDR1 and CDR2: SNHLY and FYNNEI. The CDR3 loop reads CASSRSQDRGTDTQYF. Written as DNA, the CDR3 is TGTGCCAGCAGTAGAAGCCAGGACAGGGGAACAGATACGCAGTATTTT.

V gene TRBV18 combines with J gene TRBJ2-7; 7 nucleotides align to TRBD1. The V gene's germline CDR1 is KGHSH and CDR2 LQKENI. This CDR3 spans 14 amino acids. The J segment lost 5 bases and the V segment lost 1 base, leaving 5 bases of the junction unmatched. The CDR3 DNA follows: TGTGCCAGCTCACCACGACAGGGTATAGACGAGCAGTACTTC. Translation: CASSPRQGIDEQYF.

The chain couples TRBV2 to TRBJ2-2; D perhaps matches TRBD1 (6 bases). Germline V gene lookup returns CDR1 SNHLY and CDR2 FYNNEI. The CDR3 runs 17 residues. V lost 7 bases and J 2 bases, leaving 20 bases between the germline ends. Written as DNA, the CDR3 is TGTGCCAGCATTGAGGGCCCGGGACAACTTAACACCGGGGAGCTGTTTTTT. Its protein is CASIEGPGQLNTGELFF.

This clonotype has at least ten counts. The rearrangement uses TRBV19 and TRBJ1-2; the match to TRBD1 covers 7 bases. Germline CDR1 LNHDA, CDR2 SQIVND (reference sequence). This CDR3 spans 13 amino acids. The junction had 8 bases not matched to a gene; V was cut back by 9 bases and J by 4 bases. The CDR3 loop is CASEDRVSYGYTF. The CDR3, as DNA: TGTGCCAGCGAAGACAGGGTCAGCTATGGCTACACCTTC.